These T cell receptor beta chains were read from a single sample in a study of monozygotic twins with inflammatory bowel disease. TCRdb reprocessed the 5' RACE reads; each CDR3 protein has one entry and no DNA is given. This table holds about 300,000 distinct CDR3 sequences. The sample was blood. These receptors came from a human donor with ulcerative colitis or Crohn's disease, or a healthy co-twin of an affected twin (not recorded which). Both conserved end residues are part of each CDR3. Fields, in order: J gene, V gene, CDR3 protein.

TRBJ2-7	TRBV10-3	CAISAENGRHEQYF
TRBJ2-3	TRBV9	CASSVRDSDTQYF
TRBJ2-2	TRBV29-1	CSVQTSGFVTGELFF
TRBJ2-1	TRBV5-1	CASSWRLAGANNEQFF
TRBJ2-2	TRBV29-1	CSVLWARDTGELFF
TRBJ2-2	TRBV12-3/TRBV12-4	CASSLDRITGELFF
TRBJ2-1	TRBV11-2	CASSLLAGDEQFF
TRBJ2-5	TRBV7-9	CASSSSGDAYQETQYF
TRBJ1-1	TRBV19	CASKFGIKNTEAFF
TRBJ2-1	TRBV28	CASSRPGGEQFF
TRBJ2-3	TRBV24-1	CATRNEADTQYF
TRBJ2-3	TRBV9	CASSVLSGFTDTQYF
TRBJ2-1	TRBV5-4	CASSRPRGHEQFF
TRBJ1-1	TRBV19	CASSSRPGVITEAFF
TRBJ1-2	TRBV20-1	CSARGTGLNYGYTF
TRBJ2-1	TRBV25-1	CASSRSGARGNEQFF
TRBJ2-1	TRBV20-1	CSASLDGGASYNEQFF
TRBJ2-2	TRBV30	CAWSVRGVTTGELFF
TRBJ2-7	TRBV30	CAWRGRSDSYEQYF
TRBJ1-1	TRBV28	CASSFGGESEAFF